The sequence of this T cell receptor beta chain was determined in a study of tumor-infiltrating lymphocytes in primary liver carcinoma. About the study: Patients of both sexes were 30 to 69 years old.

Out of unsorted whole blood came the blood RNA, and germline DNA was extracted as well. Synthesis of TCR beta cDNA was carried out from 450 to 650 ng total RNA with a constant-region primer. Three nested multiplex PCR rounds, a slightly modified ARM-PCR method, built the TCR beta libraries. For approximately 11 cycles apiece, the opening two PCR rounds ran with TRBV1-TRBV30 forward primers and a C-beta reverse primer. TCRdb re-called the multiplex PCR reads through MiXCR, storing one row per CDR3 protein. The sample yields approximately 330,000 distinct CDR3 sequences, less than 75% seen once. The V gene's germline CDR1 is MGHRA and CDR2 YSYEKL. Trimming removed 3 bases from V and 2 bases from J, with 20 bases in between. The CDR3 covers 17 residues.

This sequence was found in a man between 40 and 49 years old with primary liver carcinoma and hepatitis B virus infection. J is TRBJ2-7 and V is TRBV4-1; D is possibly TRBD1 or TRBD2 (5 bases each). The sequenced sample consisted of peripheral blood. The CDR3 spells CASSHATLPGPTYEQYF. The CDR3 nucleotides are TGCGCCAGCAGCCATGCTACGTTACCGGGACCTACCTACGAGCAGTACTTC.